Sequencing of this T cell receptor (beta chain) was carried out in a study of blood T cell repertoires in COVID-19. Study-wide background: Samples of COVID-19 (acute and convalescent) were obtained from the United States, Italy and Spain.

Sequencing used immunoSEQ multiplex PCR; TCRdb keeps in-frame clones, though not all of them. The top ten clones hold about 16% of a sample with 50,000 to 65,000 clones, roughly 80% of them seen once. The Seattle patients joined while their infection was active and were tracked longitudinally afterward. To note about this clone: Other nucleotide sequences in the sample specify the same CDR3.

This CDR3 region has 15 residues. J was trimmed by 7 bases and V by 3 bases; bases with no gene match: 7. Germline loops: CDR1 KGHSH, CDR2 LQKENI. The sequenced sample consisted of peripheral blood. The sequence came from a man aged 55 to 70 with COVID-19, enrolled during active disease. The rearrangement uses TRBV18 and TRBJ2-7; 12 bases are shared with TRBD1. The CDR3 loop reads CASSPPGQGAREQYF. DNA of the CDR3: TGTGCCAGCTCACCCCCGGGACAGGGGGCGAGGGAGCAGTACTTC.